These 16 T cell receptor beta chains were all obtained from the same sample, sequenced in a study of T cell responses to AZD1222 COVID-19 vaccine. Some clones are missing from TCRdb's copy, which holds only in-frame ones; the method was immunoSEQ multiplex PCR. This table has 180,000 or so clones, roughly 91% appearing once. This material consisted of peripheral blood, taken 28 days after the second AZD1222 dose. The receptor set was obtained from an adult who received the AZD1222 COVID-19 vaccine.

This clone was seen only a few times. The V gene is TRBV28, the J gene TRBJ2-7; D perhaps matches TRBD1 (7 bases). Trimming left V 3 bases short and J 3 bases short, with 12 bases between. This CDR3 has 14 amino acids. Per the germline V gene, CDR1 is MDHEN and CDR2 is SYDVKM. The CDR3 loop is CASSLGQGGYEQYF. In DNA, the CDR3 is TGTGCCAGCAGTTTGGGGCAGGGGGGCTACGAGCAGTACTTC.

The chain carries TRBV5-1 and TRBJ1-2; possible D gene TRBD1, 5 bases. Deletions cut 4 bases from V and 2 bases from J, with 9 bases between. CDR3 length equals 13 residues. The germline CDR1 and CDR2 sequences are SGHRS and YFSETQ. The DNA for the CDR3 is TGCGCCAGCAGCCTCGGACAAAACTATGGCTACACCTTC. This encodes CASSLGQNYGYTF.

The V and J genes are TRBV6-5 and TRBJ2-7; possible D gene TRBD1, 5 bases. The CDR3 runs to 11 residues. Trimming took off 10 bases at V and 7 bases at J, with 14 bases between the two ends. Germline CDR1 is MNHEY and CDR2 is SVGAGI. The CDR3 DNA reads TGTGCCACCACCCAGGGTGGGGAGCAGTACTTC. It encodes CATTQGGEQYF.

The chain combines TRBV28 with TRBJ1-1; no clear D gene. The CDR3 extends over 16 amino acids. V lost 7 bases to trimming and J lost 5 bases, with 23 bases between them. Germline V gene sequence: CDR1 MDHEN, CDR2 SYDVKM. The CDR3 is CASTSAAPLGLTEAFF. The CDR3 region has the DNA TGTGCCAGCACCTCGGCGGCACCCCTTGGTTTGACTGAAGCTTTCTTT.

CDR3 DNA sequence: TGTGCCTGGAGTGTACTAGGACAAGCGAACACTGAAGCTTTCTTT. Amino acids: CAWSVLGQANTEAFF. V gene TRBV30 combines with J gene TRBJ1-1; D might be TRBD1 (5 bases). Germline CDR1 and CDR2: GTSNPN and SVGIG (reference sequence). The CDR3 totals 15 residues. V was cut by 0 bases and J by 1 base, with 12 bases left in between. The full variable domain, in which reference TRBV30 and TRBJ1-1 provide the parts outside the CDR3, is SQTIHQWPATLVQPVGSPLSLECTVEGTSNPNLYWYRQAAGRGLQLLFYSVGIGQISSEVPQNLSASRPQDRQFILSSKKLLLSDSGFYLCAWSVLGQANTEAFFGQGTRLTVV.

CDR3 in amino acids: CASSPLGQGETQYF. CDR3 nucleotide sequence: TGTGCCAGCTCACCACTGGGACAGGGAGAGACGCAGTATTTT. This chain uses TRBV18 with TRBJ2-3; TRBD1 agrees at 9 bases. CDR1 KGHSH and CDR2 LQKENI come from the germline V gene. The CDR3 is made up of 14 amino acids. Losses at the gene ends were 1 base for V and 9 bases for J; bases not matched to a gene: 5.

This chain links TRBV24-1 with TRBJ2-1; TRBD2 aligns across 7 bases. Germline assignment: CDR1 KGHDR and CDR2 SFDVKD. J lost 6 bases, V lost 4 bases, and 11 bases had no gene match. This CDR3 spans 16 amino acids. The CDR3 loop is CATSDLTSEYRNEQFF. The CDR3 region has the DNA TGTGCCACCAGTGACCTCACTAGCGAATATCGCAATGAGCAGTTCTTC.

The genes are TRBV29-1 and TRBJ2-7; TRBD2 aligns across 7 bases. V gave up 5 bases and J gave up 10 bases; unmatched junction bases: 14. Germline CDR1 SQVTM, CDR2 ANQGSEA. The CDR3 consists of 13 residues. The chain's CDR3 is CSVHEGGVPVQYF. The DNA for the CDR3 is TGCAGCGTTCACGAGGGAGGGGTACCGGTACAGTACTTC.

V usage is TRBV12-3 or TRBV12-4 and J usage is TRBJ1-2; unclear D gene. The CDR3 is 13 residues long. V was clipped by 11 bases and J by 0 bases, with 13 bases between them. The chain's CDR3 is CAASNPANYGYTF. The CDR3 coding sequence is TGTGCCGCCTCTAACCCAGCTAACTATGGCTACACCTTC.

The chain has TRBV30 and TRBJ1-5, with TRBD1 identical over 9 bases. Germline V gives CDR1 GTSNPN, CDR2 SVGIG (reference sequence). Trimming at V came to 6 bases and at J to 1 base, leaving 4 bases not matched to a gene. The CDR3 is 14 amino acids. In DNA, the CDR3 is TGTGCCTGCCGGACAGGGGACAGCAATCAGCCCCAGCATTTT. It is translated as CACRTGDSNQPQHF.

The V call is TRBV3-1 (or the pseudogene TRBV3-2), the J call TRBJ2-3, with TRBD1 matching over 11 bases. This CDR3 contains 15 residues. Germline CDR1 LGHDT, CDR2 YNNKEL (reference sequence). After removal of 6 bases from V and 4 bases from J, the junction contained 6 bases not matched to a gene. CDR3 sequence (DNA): TGTGCCAGCAGACGGACAGGGGGCATCGCAGATACGCAGTATTTT. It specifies CASRRTGGIADTQYF.

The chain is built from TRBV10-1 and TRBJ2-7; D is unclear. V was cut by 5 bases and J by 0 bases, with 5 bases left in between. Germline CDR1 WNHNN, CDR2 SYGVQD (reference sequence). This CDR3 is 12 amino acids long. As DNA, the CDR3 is TGCGCCAGCAGTTATTCCTCCTACGAGCAGTACTTC. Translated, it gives CASSYSSYEQYF.

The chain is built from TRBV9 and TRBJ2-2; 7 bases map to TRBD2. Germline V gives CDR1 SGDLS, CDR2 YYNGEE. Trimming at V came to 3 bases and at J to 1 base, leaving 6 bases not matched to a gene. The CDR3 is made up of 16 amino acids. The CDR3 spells CASSGLADLNTGELFF. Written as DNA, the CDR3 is TGTGCCAGCAGCGGCCTAGCGGACCTGAACACCGGGGAGCTGTTTTTT.

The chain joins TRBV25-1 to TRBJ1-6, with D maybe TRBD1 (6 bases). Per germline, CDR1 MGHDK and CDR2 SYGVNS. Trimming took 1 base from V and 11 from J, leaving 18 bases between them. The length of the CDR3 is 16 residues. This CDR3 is CASSEFGGAGNTPLHF. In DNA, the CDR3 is TGTGCCAGCAGTGAATTCGGGGGCGCAGGAAACACACCCCTCCACTTT.

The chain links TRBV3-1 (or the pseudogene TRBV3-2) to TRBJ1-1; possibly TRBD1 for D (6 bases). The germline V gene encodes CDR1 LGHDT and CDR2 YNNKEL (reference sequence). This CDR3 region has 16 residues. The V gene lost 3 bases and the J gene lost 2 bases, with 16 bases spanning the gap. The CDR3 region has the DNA TGTGCCAGCAGCCAGACGACCCAGACAGGAAACACTGAAGCTTTCTTT. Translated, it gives CASSQTTQTGNTEAFF.

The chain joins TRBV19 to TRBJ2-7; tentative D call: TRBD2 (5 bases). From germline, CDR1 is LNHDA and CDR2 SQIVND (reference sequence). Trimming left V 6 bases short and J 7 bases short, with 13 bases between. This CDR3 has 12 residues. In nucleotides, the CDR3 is TGTGCCAGTAGCCCCGCCGGAGGAGAGCAGTACTTC. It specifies CASSPAGGEQYF. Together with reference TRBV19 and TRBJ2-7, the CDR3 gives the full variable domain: DGGITQSPKYLFRKEGQNVTLSCEQNLNHDAMYWYRQDPGQGLRLIYYSQIVNDFQKGDIAEGYSVSREKKESFPLTVTSAQKNPTAFYLCASSPAGGEQYFGPGTRLTVT.